The 23 T cell receptor beta chains below were found in one sample sequenced in a study of beta chain features in type 1 diabetes. Sequenced material consisted of expressed TCRB transcripts (all of the isolated RNA was reverse transcribed). Data came from immunoSEQ multiplex PCR; TCRdb stores just in-frame clones and leaves some out. The top ten hold roughly 6.7% of the sample, which has 330,000 or so clones, approximately 14% seen once. Sequenced: central memory CD4+ T cells from blood. These receptor sequences come from a man younger than 40 in good health.

The rearrangement joins TRBV6-1 to TRBJ2-6; TRBD1 is a possible D gene (5 bases). Germline CDR1 reads MNHNS; CDR2 reads SASEGT. The CDR3 length is 15 residues. Trimming took off 6 bases at V and 2 bases at J, with 11 bases between the two ends. CDR3 protein: CASSTGQAGANVLTF. The CDR3 DNA follows: TGTGCCAGCAGCACAGGCCAGGCTGGGGCCAACGTCCTGACTTTC.

This clone appeared a few times. The chain carries TRBV25-1 and TRBJ1-5, with a possible D match to TRBD1 (6 bases). Trimming removed 5 bases at V and 5 bases at J, with 19 bases between. The CDR3 spans 16 residues. CDR1 is MGHDK, CDR2 SYGVNS, per germline. CDR3 loop: CASSPRGGKGDQPQHF. The CDR3 coding sequence is TGTGCCAGCAGTCCTCGAGGGGGGAAAGGGGATCAGCCCCAGCATTTT.

This clone was observed at least ten times. DNA of the CDR3: TGTGCTAGTGGTTTGAATAACACTCAGGGAAGGGCTTTGGCTAATGAGCAGTTCTTC. Protein sequence: CASGLNNTQGRALANEQFF. V and J are TRBV12-5 and TRBJ2-1, with D possibly TRBD1 on 5 matching bases. Germline-derived CDR1 and CDR2 are LGHNT and FRNRAP. Between the trimmed V and J ends, which lost 2 bases and 7 bases, there was a span of 27 bases. The CDR3 extends over 19 amino acids.

This clone was counted ten times or more. The V and J genes are TRBV5-1 and TRBJ2-2; no firm D call. This CDR3 is 15 amino acids long. The germline CDR1 and CDR2 sequences are SGHRS and YFSETQ. The V and J ends lost 4 bases and 2 bases respectively, with 12 bases between them. This chain's CDR3 is CASSAVVSNTGELFF. The CDR3 bases are TGCGCCAGCAGCGCGGTAGTTAGTAACACCGGGGAGCTGTTTTTT.

At least ten counts were recorded for this clone. The rearrangement joins TRBV5-4 to TRBJ1-3, with D possibly being TRBD1 (5 bases). Trimming shortened V by 2 bases and J by 2 bases, and 11 bases separated the two germline ends. Per the germline V gene, CDR1 is SGHNT and CDR2 is YYREEE (reference sequence). This CDR3 has 15 amino acids. CDR3 bases: TGTGCCAGCAGCTTAGACACAGGCCCTGGAAACACCATATATTTT. Translated: CASSLDTGPGNTIYF.

This clone was seen only a few times. V and J are TRBV7-2 and TRBJ2-6, with 10 bases matching TRBD2. This CDR3 is 16 amino acids long. Germline lookup yields CDR1 SGHTA and CDR2 FQGNSA. J was trimmed by 2 bases and V by 2 bases; bases with no gene match: 0. The CDR3 here is CASSLSGGAGANVLTF. The CDR3 nucleotides are TGTGCCAGCAGCTTAAGCGGGGGGGCTGGGGCCAACGTCCTGACTTTC.

In this sample, this clone turned up many times. The rearrangement links TRBV27 to TRBJ2-6, with no clear D. CDR1 is MNHEY and CDR2 is SMNVEV in the germline V gene (reference sequence). CDR3 length: 16 residues. V was trimmed by 3 bases and J by 0 bases, leaving 9 bases between them. CDR3 DNA sequence: TGTGCCAGCAGTTTCCTCCCGGGCTCTGGGGCCAACGTCCTGACTTTC. This encodes CASSFLPGSGANVLTF.

This clone has just a few counts. The chain uses TRBV5-4 and TRBJ1-2, with 8 bases matching TRBD1. The length of the CDR3 is 15 residues. Germline V gives CDR1 SGHNT, CDR2 YYREEE (reference sequence). V was clipped by 3 bases and J by 1 base; unmatched bases: 5. The CDR3 is CASSYDRGDNYGYTF. The CDR3 nucleotides read TGTGCCAGCAGCTATGACAGGGGCGATAACTATGGCTACACCTTC. Full variable domain (remainder filled in from reference TRBV5-4 and TRBJ1-2): ETGVTQSPTHLIKTRGQQVTLRCSSQSGHNTVSWYQQALGQGPQFIFQYYREEENGRGNFPPRFSGLQFPNYSSELNVNALELDDSALYLCASSYDRGDNYGYTFGSGTRLTVV.

The table lists this clone with a few counts. The gene calls are TRBV6-6 and TRBJ2-2, with D perhaps TRBD2 (5 bases). Germline CDR1 and CDR2: MNHNY and SVGAGI (reference sequence). V shed 5 bases and J shed 6 bases, with 10 bases lying between them. The CDR3 has 13 amino acids. This CDR3 reads CASSPGSSGELFF. The CDR3 DNA is TGTGCCAGCAGTCCGGGATCCTCCGGGGAGCTGTTTTTT.

The rearrangement links TRBV29-1 to TRBJ1-4; D is unresolved. CDR3 size: 11 residues. V lost 5 bases and J lost 2, with 3 bases in between. Germline V gene data show CDR1 as SQVTM and CDR2 as ANQGSEA. The CDR3 bases are TGCAGCGTTTTTACTAATGAAAAACTGTTTTTT. Translation gives CSVFTNEKLFF. Full variable domain (remainder filled in from reference TRBV29-1 and TRBJ1-4): SAVISQKPSRDICQRGTSLTIQCQVDSQVTMMFWYRQQPGQSLTLIATANQGSEATYESGFVIDKFPISRPNLTFSTLTVSNMSPEDSSIYLCSVFTNEKLFFGSGTQLSVL.

This chain joins TRBV5-1 and TRBJ2-2, with a tentative D call TRBD2 (6 bases). The V end lost 4 bases, the J end lost 4 bases, and 11 bases lay between the germline ends. CDR1 SGHRS and CDR2 YFSETQ come from the germline V gene. The CDR3 length is 14 residues. CDR3 coding DNA: TGCGCCAGCAGCCTGGGACTGATCACCGGGGAGCTGTTTTTT. The encoded protein is CASSLGLITGELFF. The whole variable domain, remainder taken from reference TRBV5-1 and TRBJ2-2, is KAGVTQTPRYLIKTRGQQVTLSCSPISGHRSVSWYQQTPGQGLQFLFEYFSETQRNKGNFPGRFSGRQFSNSRSEMNVSTLELGDSALYLCASSLGLITGELFFGEGSRLTVL.

This chain joins TRBV2 and TRBJ1-1; 7 bases agree with TRBD1. The J segment lost 4 bases and the V segment lost 6 bases, leaving 5 bases of the junction unmatched. Germline CDR1 reads SNHLY; CDR2 reads FYNNEI. This CDR3 has 13 amino acids. As DNA, the CDR3 is TGTGCCAGCAGACAGGGGATAGGCACTGAAGCTTTCTTT. Protein: CASRQGIGTEAFF. Filled out from reference TRBV2 and TRBJ1-1, the complete variable domain reads EPEVTQTPSHQVTQMGQEVILRCVPISNHLYFYWYRQILGQKVEFLVSFYNNEISEKSEIFDDQFSVERPDGSNFTLKIRSTKLEDSAMYFCASRQGIGTEAFFGQGTRLTVV.

In this sample, this clone turned up a few times. The chain couples TRBV5-4 to TRBJ2-5, with 8 positions matching TRBD2. Looked up from germline, CDR1 is SGHNT and CDR2 is YYREEE (reference sequence). After removal of 5 bases from V and 4 bases from J, the junction contained 7 bases not matched to a gene. CDR3 length equals 14 residues. The CDR3 DNA reads as TGTGCCAGCAGTCAAGCGGGGGCGGGAGAGACCCAGTACTTC. Residues: CASSQAGAGETQYF. The whole variable domain, remainder taken from reference TRBV5-4 and TRBJ2-5, is ETGVTQSPTHLIKTRGQQVTLRCSSQSGHNTVSWYQQALGQGPQFIFQYYREEENGRGNFPPRFSGLQFPNYSSELNVNALELDDSALYLCASSQAGAGETQYFGPGTRLLVL.

V gene TRBV19 combines with J gene TRBJ2-2, with D perhaps TRBD2 (5 bases). The V and J ends lost 3 bases and 4 bases respectively, with 15 bases between them. The germline CDR1 and CDR2 sequences are LNHDA and SQIVND (reference sequence). There are 16 residues in the CDR3. The CDR3 coding sequence is TGTGCCAGTAGTATTCGGCTCATCGGGGTCACCGGGGAGCTGTTTTTT. This codes for CASSIRLIGVTGELFF.

The chain links TRBV7-9 to TRBJ2-3, with D possibly matching TRBD1 (5 bases). V dropped 8 bases and J dropped 5 bases, with 14 bases sitting between them. CDR1 is SEHNR, CDR2 FQNEAQ, per germline (reference sequence). The CDR3 totals 13 residues. The CDR3 loop is CASLTVGRDTQYF. The CDR3 nucleotides read TGTGCCAGCCTGACAGTTGGACGAGATACGCAGTATTTT.

Only a few counts were recorded for this clone. The gene calls are TRBV7-3 and TRBJ2-4; 8 nucleotides align to TRBD2. Looked up from germline, CDR1 is SGHTA and CDR2 is FQGTGA. The trim removed 8 bases at V and 1 base at J, leaving 1 base unmatched. The CDR3 contains 13 residues. CDR3 region: CASQRGAKNIQYF. CDR3 sequence (DNA): TGTGCCAGCCAGCGGGGGGCCAAAAACATTCAGTACTTC. The variable domain in full, completed from reference TRBV7-3 and TRBJ2-4, reads GAGVSQTPSNKVTEKGKYVELRCDPISGHTALYWYRQSLGQGPEFLIYFQGTGAADDSGLPNDRFFAVRPEGSVSTLKIQRTERGDSAVYLCASQRGAKNIQYFGAGTRLSVL.

This clone came up a few times. The chain combines TRBV29-1 with TRBJ2-1; 7 bases match TRBD1. V lost 4 bases and J lost 1; bases outside the gene matches: 7. The CDR3 has 15 amino acids. Germline lookup yields CDR1 SQVTM and CDR2 ANQGSEA. CDR3 region: CSVGRAGGSYNEQFF. The CDR3 DNA reads TGCAGCGTTGGAAGGGCAGGGGGATCCTACAATGAGCAGTTCTTC.

This clone was found a few times. The chain recombines TRBV20-1 with TRBJ1-1; D not resolved. The V gene lost 5 bases and the J gene lost 2 bases, with 6 bases spanning the gap. Germline loops: CDR1 DFQATT, CDR2 SNEGSKA (reference sequence). The CDR3 consists of 11 residues. This chain's CDR3 is CSALHNTEAFF. CDR3 DNA sequence: TGCAGTGCTCTTCATAACACTGAAGCTTTCTTT.

V usage is TRBV5-6 and J usage is TRBJ2-7; 7 bases align to TRBD2. The CDR3 extends over 15 amino acids. V dropped 2 bases and J dropped 2; count of bases not matched to a gene: 7. The V gene's germline CDR1 is SGHDT and CDR2 YYEEEE. The CDR3 region is CASSFGLGGTYEQYV. Written as DNA, the CDR3 is TGTGCCAGCAGCTTCGGACTAGGTGGGACCTACGAGCAGTACGTC.

This chain joins TRBV6-1 and TRBJ1-2; D ambiguous. V dropped 6 bases and J dropped 7 bases, with 18 bases sitting between them. Germline-derived CDR1 and CDR2 are MNHNS and SASEGT. The CDR3 loop spans 14 amino acids. The CDR3 bases are TGTGCCAGCAGCTTCACCGGACTTTGGCTTGGCTACACCTTC. Translating gives CASSFTGLWLGYTF.

This chain uses TRBV11-3 with TRBJ2-7; tentative D call: TRBD2 (6 bases). Germline V gives CDR1 SGHNT, CDR2 YENEEA. V was cut by 2 bases and J by 1 base, with 9 bases left in between. This CDR3 spans 14 amino acids. The CDR3 protein is CASSLTSGSYEQYF. In DNA form, the CDR3 reads TGTGCCAGCAGCTTAACCAGCGGGTCCTACGAGCAGTACTTC. Looking up the rest from reference TRBV11-3 and TRBJ2-7 gives the full variable domain: EAGVVQSPRYKIIEKKQPVAFWCNPISGHNTLYWYLQNLGQGPELLIRYENEEAVDDSQLPKDRFSAERLKGVDSTLKIQPAELGDSAVYLCASSLTSGSYEQYFGPGTRLTVT.

V is TRBV2 and J is TRBJ1-3; 8 nucleotides match TRBD1. CDR3 length equals 16 residues. Germline loops: CDR1 SNHLY, CDR2 FYNNEI. The J segment lost 4 bases and the V segment lost 6 bases, leaving 11 bases of the junction unmatched. DNA for the CDR3: TGTGCCAGCAGGCCTGCGACAGGGGTGGGAGGAAACACCATATATTTT. Its protein is CASRPATGVGGNTIYF.

V gene TRBV11-1 combines with J gene TRBJ2-3, with a possible D match to TRBD1 (5 bases). This CDR3 spans 13 amino acids. Trimming removed 4 bases at V and 3 bases at J, with 8 bases between. Germline values: CDR1 SGHAT, CDR2 FQDESV (reference sequence). CDR3 nucleotide sequence: TGTGCCAGCAGCTCTGGGGCTACAGATACGCAGTATTTT. Its translation: CASSSGATDTQYF.